This T cell receptor beta chain was sequenced in a study of cytomegalovirus exposure and HLA in healthy donors. This PCR relied on a set of 60 Vbeta primers and 13 Jbeta primers. Sequenced by immunoSEQ multiplex PCR; TCRdb stores in-frame clones only, minus some. The sample lists approximately 89,000 clones, over 60% seen once, with roughly 3.5% in the top ten. V lost 5 bases, J lost 1 base, and 5 bases stayed unmatched. Germline CDR1 and CDR2: SGHVS and FQNEAQ. The CDR3 spans 14 residues. The chain employs TRBV7-8 and TRBJ2-7; 7 bases align to TRBD1. This clonotype originated in a man aged 30 to 39 in good health and CMV-seronegative. The sequenced sample consisted of PBMCs. CDR3 amino acids: CASSPRQGSYEQYF. The CDR3 DNA reads as TGTGCCAGCAGCCCCCGACAGGGTTCCTACGAGCAGTACTTC. The full variable domain, rest sourced from reference TRBV7-8 and TRBJ2-7, is GAGVSQSPRYKVAKRGQDVALRCDPISGHVSLFWYQQALGQGPEFLTYFQNEAQLDKSGLPSDRFFAERPEGSVSTLKIQRTQQEDSAVYLCASSPRQGSYEQYFGPGTRLTVT.